What follows is one TCR beta chain and its context. The germline CDR1 and CDR2 sequences are MNHNS and SASEGT. The CDR3 has 15 residues. The data were taken from a study of cytomegalovirus exposure and HLA in healthy donors. Primers: 60 Vbeta forward and 13 Jbeta reverse. The method was immunoSEQ multiplex PCR; TCRdb's version includes in-frame clones alone and lacks a portion of them. The sample yields tens of thousands of clones, less than 85% seen once. Sequencing input: PBMCs. The clonotype was recovered from a woman between 45 and 60 years old in good health and CMV-seropositive. The chain is built from TRBV6-1 and TRBJ2-5; the match to TRBD1 covers 9 bases. The J call may be mistaken, given a closer DNA end match to TRBJ2-7. CDR3 in amino acids: CASSELGTGTYEQYF. The CDR3 nucleotides are TGTGCCAGCAGTGAACTAGGGACAGGGACCTACGAGCAGTACTTC.